The rows below give T cell receptor beta chains drawn from one sample of a study of human T cells and chemical hapten exposure. TCRdb re-called the RACE reads through MiXCR, storing one row per CDR3 protein. The sample holds roughly 360,000 distinct CDR3 sequences, more than 4.5% seen once. This specimen was whole blood, taken in connection with sensitization to the hapten diphenylcyclopropenone (DPC). The receptor set was obtained from a woman between 50 and 59 years old with alopecia areata. Some clones in this sample may be carry-over from other donors' samples. CDR3s include the opening cysteine and the closing phenylalanine or tryptophan. The D gene is left open where the match is weak. The size entry is marked missing in some rows and otherwise reads once, few, many or a size class.

length	size	D	V	J	DNA	CDR3
12	many	TRBD1	TRBV29-1	TRBJ2-2	TGCAGCGTCGGGACAGGAACCGGGGAGCTGTTTTTT	CSVGTGTGELFF
14	many	.	TRBV2	TRBJ1-4	TGTGCCAGCAGTGAGGAAGGAGATAATGAAAAACTGTTTTTT	CASSEEGDNEKLFF
16	.	TRBD2	TRBV6-2/TRBV6-3	TRBJ2-1	TGTGCCAGCAGCCACCTAGCGGGAGAAATCGACAATGAGCAGTTCTTC	CASSHLAGEIDNEQFF
17	many	TRBD1	TRBV4-2	TRBJ1-1	TGTGCCAGCAGCCAAGAAGAACAGGGGGCCTTTAACACTGAAGCTTTCTTT	CASSQEEQGAFNTEAFF
14	many	.	TRBV12-3/TRBV12-4	TRBJ2-7	TGTGCCAGCAGTTTGAGCCGCAGCTCCTACGAGCAGTACTTC	CASSLSRSSYEQYF
18	many	TRBD2	TRBV9	TRBJ2-1	TGTGCCAGCAGCGTAGATTCAGCGGGGGCCAGCTCCTACAATGAGCAGTTCTTC	CASSVDSAGASSYNEQFF
16	.	TRBD1	TRBV6-5	TRBJ2-7	TGTGCCAGCAGACTGACCGGGACAGGGTTCGCCTACGAGCAGTACTTC	CASRLTGTGFAYEQYF
16	many	.	TRBV20-1	TRBJ2-1	TGCAGTGCTAGATCGCGTCGGGGCAGCTCCTACAATGAGCAGTTCTTC	CSARSRRGSSYNEQFF
15	many	TRBD1	TRBV6-6	TRBJ2-7	TGTGCCAGCAGTTCCGCGGGACAGGGCTCCTACGAGCAGTACTTC	CASSSAGQGSYEQYF
13	many	.	TRBV4-2	TRBJ1-2	TGTGCCAGCAGCCAAGTCGCGGGGGAAGGCTACACCTTC	CASSQVAGEGYTF
19	many	TRBD2	TRBV7-8	TRBJ2-7	TGTGCCAGCAGCTTAAGCCCCGGGACTACGAATATGGGGTCCTACGAGCAGTACTTC	CASSLSPGTTNMGSYEQYF
14	few	TRBD1	TRBV20-1	TRBJ2-7	TGCAGTGCCAGACGACAGGGAAGTCTATACGAGCAGTACTTC	CSARRQGSLYEQYF
17	many	.	TRBV7-8	TRBJ2-4	TGTGCCAGCAGCCTTCCGGGACCCCAGGCCCCCAAAAACATTCAGTACTTC	CASSLPGPQAPKNIQYF
16	few	TRBD2	TRBV7-8	TRBJ2-3	TGTGCCAGCAGCTTAGCGGAAAGCGGGGGCACAGATACGCAGTATTTT	CASSLAESGGTDTQYF
15	.	.	TRBV7-2	TRBJ2-2	TGTGCCAGCAGCTTTCTACCTAGAGACACCGGGGAGCTGTTTTTT	CASSFLPRDTGELFF
15	.	.	TRBV7-2	TRBJ1-1	TGTGCCGTTGAGATGGACGATTACATGAACACTGAAGCTTTCTTT	CAVEMDDYMNTEAFF
15	few	.	TRBV7-9	TRBJ2-1	TGTGCCAGCAGCTTAGATTGGGGTTACTACAATGAGCAGTTCTTC	CASSLDWGYYNEQFF
13	many	.	TRBV28	TRBJ2-5	TGTGCCAGCAGCACCGGGACCCAAGAGACCCAGTACTTC	CASSTGTQETQYF
14	many	TRBD2	TRBV6-5	TRBJ2-1	TGTGCCAGCAGTCGGGGACTAGCGGTCGATGAGCAGTTCTTC	CASSRGLAVDEQFF
13	many	TRBD1	TRBV12-3/TRBV12-4	TRBJ1-2	TGTGCCAGCAGTTTAGAGCAGGGGGGCGGCTACACCTTC	CASSLEQGGGYTF
14	many	TRBD2	TRBV28	TRBJ2-3	TGTGCCAGCAAAACCGGACTAGCGACAGATACGCAGTATTTT	CASKTGLATDTQYF
18	many	.	TRBV28	TRBJ1-5	TGTGCCAGCACCCTGGGTTTACAGGGCTCCATGGGCAATCAGCCCCAGCATTTT	CASTLGLQGSMGNQPQHF
18	many	.	TRBV15	TRBJ1-1	TGTGCCACCAGCAGAGGGAAGGTCGGAAAAGGTACGAACACTGAAGCTTTCTTT	CATSRGKVGKGTNTEAFF
15	.	TRBD1	TRBV20-1	TRBJ1-5	TGCAGTGGCAGCTCCGGGACAGGGGGCTCTCAGCCCCAGCATTTT	CSGSSGTGGSQPQHF
13	many	.	TRBV7-9	TRBJ2-3	TGTGCCAGCAGCTTACCTTACACAGATACGCAGTATTTT	CASSLPYTDTQYF
12	few	TRBD1	TRBV29-1	TRBJ2-5	TGCAGCGTCGACGAGGGGGCGGAGACCCAGTACTTC	CSVDEGAETQYF
15	few	TRBD1	TRBV12-3/TRBV12-4	TRBJ1-2	TGTGCCAGCAACCTCAAGGGGGCTATTGGAGATGGCTACACCTTC	CASNLKGAIGDGYTF
14	.	.	TRBV6-5	TRBJ1-1	TGTGCCAGCAGTTACTCGAGGGGGGGATCTGAAGCTTTCTTT	CASSYSRGGSEAFF
16	.	TRBD1	TRBV19	TRBJ2-2	TGTGCCAGTAGTACGAAGACAGGGGCGAACACCGGGGAGCTGTTTTTT	CASSTKTGANTGELFF
13	many	.	TRBV9	TRBJ1-2	TGTGCCAGCAGCGTCTTGTCACACTATGGCTACACCTTC	CASSVLSHYGYTF
14	many	TRBD1	TRBV6-5	TRBJ1-2	TGTGCCAGCAGAAAGGGACAGGGGTACTATGGCTACACCTTC	CASRKGQGYYGYTF
12	.	.	TRBV6-2/TRBV6-3	TRBJ1-1	TGTGCCAGCAGTTATGCGTACACTGAAGCTTTCTTT	CASSYAYTEAFF
14	.	.	TRBV13	TRBJ2-5	TGTGCCAGCAGCCCCCGAGGGGGGATGGAGACCCAGTACTTC	CASSPRGGMETQYF
11	many	.	TRBV12-3/TRBV12-4	TRBJ2-3	TGTGCCAGCACGGGATCAGATACGCAGTATTTT	CASTGSDTQYF
12	few	.	TRBV11-2	TRBJ2-1	TGTGCCAGCAGCTCCGGCTGGAATGAGCAGTTCTTC	CASSSGWNEQFF
17	.	TRBD1	TRBV20-1	TRBJ1-6	TGCAGTGCTCAGGGGGGGGGTATAAGCTCCTATAATTCACCCCTCCACTTT	CSAQGGGISSYNSPLHF
15	.	TRBD1	TRBV7-9	TRBJ2-4	TGTGCCAGCAGCAGCTTACAGGGGTCTGGAAACATTCAGTACTTC	CASSSLQGSGNIQYF
15	.	TRBD1	TRBV6-5	TRBJ2-3	TGTGCCAGCAGGTACCGGGACAGGGGTTCAGATACGCAGTATTTT	CASRYRDRGSDTQYF
17	.	.	TRBV7-6	TRBJ2-6	TGTGCCAGCAGCTTAGAAAGCGCCTCATCTGGGGCCAACGTCCTGACTTTC	CASSLESASSGANVLTF
15	many	.	TRBV24-1	TRBJ1-1	TGTGCCACCTACTTGTCGAATGGGGGCGGAACTGAAGCTTTCTTT	CATYLSNGGGTEAFF
15	many	.	TRBV7-9	TRBJ2-1	TGTGCCAGCAGCCCCCAGGGACACACGTACAATGAGCAGTTCTTC	CASSPQGHTYNEQFF
13	many	.	TRBV29-1	TRBJ2-7	TGCAGCGTTCCCGGGACGGTGCCCTACGAGCAGTACTTC	CSVPGTVPYEQYF